A single sample gave rise to the 11 T cell receptor beta chains below, sequenced in a study of chronic HIV infection and antiretroviral therapy. One entry per CDR3 protein results from TCRdb running MiXCR on the 5' RACE reads. The data show 39,000 or so distinct CDR3 sequences, with roughly 8.2% seen just once and around 3% held by the top ten. The sample taken for sequencing was peripheral blood. The receptor set was obtained from an adult who had HIV and had not received antiretroviral therapy, or was an uninfected healthy control (not recorded which).

This clonotype was observed at least ten times. The CDR3 sequence: CASSLIAGDVTDTQYF. DNA for the CDR3: TGTGCCAGCAGCCTAATAGCGGGAGATGTCACAGATACGCAGTATTTT. The gene calls are TRBV7-2 and TRBJ2-3; 9 nucleotides match TRBD2. The V gene end was trimmed by 5 bases and the J gene end by 2 bases; junction bases not matched to a gene: 8. The germline V gene encodes CDR1 SGHTA and CDR2 FQGNSA. The CDR3 consists of 16 residues. Filled out from reference TRBV7-2 and TRBJ2-3, the complete variable domain reads GAGVSQSPSNKVTEKGKDVELRCDPISGHTALYWYRQSLGQGLEFLIYFQGNSAPDKSGLPSDRFSAERTGGSVSTLTIQRTQQEDSAVYLCASSLIAGDVTDTQYFGPGTRLTVL.

This clonotype was picked up many times. The V call is TRBV24-1, the J call TRBJ2-7, with TRBD1 matching 9 bases. CDR3 size: 16 residues. Unmatched junction bases numbered 6, after V lost 4 bases and J lost 0 bases. In germline, CDR1 is KGHDR, CDR2 SFDVKD. CDR3 amino acids: CATSDLPDRGSYEQYF. CDR3 in DNA: TGTGCCACCAGTGACCTCCCGGACAGGGGCTCCTACGAGCAGTACTTC.

The table lists this clonotype with a few counts. V is TRBV20-1 and J is TRBJ1-2; no clear D gene. Deletions cut 3 bases from V and 0 bases from J, with 5 bases between. This CDR3 is 12 amino acids long. Germline V gene data show CDR1 as DFQATT and CDR2 as SNEGSKA (reference sequence). CDR3 DNA: TGCAGTGCTAGTCGCCCTAACTATGGCTACACCTTC. Protein sequence: CSASRPNYGYTF.

This clonotype was counted at least ten times. The chain joins TRBV2 to TRBJ1-5, with D perhaps matching TRBD1 (6 bases). The CDR3 is 16 amino acids. Germline loops: CDR1 SNHLY, CDR2 FYNNEI. V dropped 5 bases and J dropped 0 bases, with 14 bases sitting between them. Here the CDR3 DNA reads TGTGCCAGCAGTTCGCCGGGGACACATAGCAATCAGCCCCAGCATTTT. Encoded protein: CASSSPGTHSNQPQHF.

Points on this clonotype: This may be a read error: a much more frequent sequence differs by one nucleotide. The rearrangement links TRBV28 to TRBJ1-6; tentatively, D is TRBD1 (5 bases). This CDR3 comprises 16 residues. V was cut by 5 bases and J by 5 bases, with 16 bases left in between. Germline values: CDR1 MDHEN, CDR2 SYDVKM. As DNA, the CDR3 is TGTGCCAGCAGTACCTACACACAGGCCAATAATTCACCCCTCCACTTT. This sequence encodes CASSTYTQANNSPLHF.

This rearrangement joins TRBV28 to TRBJ1-2; tentative D call: TRBD1 (6 bases). Trimming shortened V by 6 bases and J by 7 bases, and 15 bases separated the two germline ends. CDR1 and CDR2 from the germline V gene are MDHEN and SYDVKM. The CDR3 has 13 amino acids. The CDR3 reads CASREILQGGYTF. Here the CDR3 DNA reads TGTGCCAGCAGGGAGATCTTACAGGGTGGCTACACCTTC.

In this sample, this clonotype turned up many times. The rearrangement joins TRBV28 to TRBJ2-1; 9 nucleotides line up with TRBD2. This CDR3 comprises 19 residues. CDR1 and CDR2 from the germline V gene are MDHEN and SYDVKM. With 1 base clipped from V and 0 bases from J, the junction kept 10 bases outside the gene matches. The CDR3 is CASSLFGLAGSSSYNEQFF. The CDR3 DNA reads as TGTGCCAGCAGTTTATTTGGTCTAGCGGGATCGAGCTCCTACAATGAGCAGTTCTTC.

CDR3 amino acids: CASSANSNQPQHF. CDR3 DNA: TGTGCCAGCAGCGCGAATAGCAATCAGCCCCAGCATTTT. The chain joins TRBV2 to TRBJ1-5, with D uncertain. CDR3 length: 13 residues. The V gene lost 6 bases and the J gene lost 0 bases, with 6 bases spanning the gap. Per the germline V gene, CDR1 is SNHLY and CDR2 is FYNNEI. The entire variable domain, with the rest obtained from reference TRBV2 and TRBJ1-5, is as follows: EPEVTQTPSHQVTQMGQEVILRCVPISNHLYFYWYRQILGQKVEFLVSFYNNEISEKSEIFDDQFSVERPDGSNFTLKIRSTKLEDSAMYFCASSANSNQPQHFGDGTRLSIL.

There are many counts of this clonotype. The chain has TRBV12-3 or TRBV12-4 and TRBJ2-1; a weak D match, TRBD2 (5 bases). Trimming removed 6 bases from V and 8 bases from J, with 8 bases in between. The CDR3 has 11 amino acids. The CDR3 sequence: CASSLGDEQFF. As DNA, the CDR3 is TGTGCCAGCAGCCTGGGAGATGAGCAGTTCTTC.

About this clonotype itself: Germline is not matched at one junction end, which may reflect a read error. This rearrangement joins TRBV20-1 to TRBJ1-1; D gene unclear. Germline assignment: CDR1 DFQATT and CDR2 SNEGSKA (reference sequence). The CDR3 extends over 14 amino acids. CDR3: CSARDPSQRAETFF. In nucleotides, the CDR3 is TGCAGTGCTAGAGATCCATCGCAAAGGGCTGAAACTTTCTTT.

CDR3 nucleotide sequence: TGTGCCAGCAGTTACCCCGACAGGGGTGGCGCAGATACGCAGTATTTT. Residues: CASSYPDRGGADTQYF. The chain links TRBV28 to TRBJ2-3; 8 bases align to TRBD1. This CDR3 has 16 amino acids. The germline V gene has CDR1 MDHEN and CDR2 SYDVKM. V gave up 4 bases and J gave up 4 bases; unmatched junction bases: 10.